The sequence of this T cell receptor (beta chain) was determined in a study of blood T cell repertoires in COVID-19. Across the whole study: Both acute and convalescent COVID-19 samples were obtained from the United States, Italy and Spain. PBMCs, B-cell-depleted T cells, or T cells were the source of the cDNA or gDNA that made up the material.

As originally analysed: Quantification of nucleated cells was approximated via reference gene primer amplification. The protocol was immunoSEQ multiplex PCR, while the TCRdb copy is restricted to in-frame clones and leaves out a portion. V and J calls and clone size are copied from that table; D and trimming were computed from the DNA. The sample records about 180,000 clones, approximately 90% being singletons. The CDR3 totals 14 residues. CDR1 and CDR2 (germline): SGHRS, YFSETQ. After removal of 4 bases from V and 6 bases from J, the junction contained 8 bases not matched to a gene. This sequence was found in a young woman with active or convalescent COVID-19. This chain joins TRBV5-1 and TRBJ2-3, with 7 bases aligning to TRBD1. Source material: peripheral blood. The CDR3 loop reads CASSEQQGYDTQYF. The CDR3 DNA sequence: TGCGCCAGCAGCGAACAACAGGGGTACGATACGCAGTATTTT.